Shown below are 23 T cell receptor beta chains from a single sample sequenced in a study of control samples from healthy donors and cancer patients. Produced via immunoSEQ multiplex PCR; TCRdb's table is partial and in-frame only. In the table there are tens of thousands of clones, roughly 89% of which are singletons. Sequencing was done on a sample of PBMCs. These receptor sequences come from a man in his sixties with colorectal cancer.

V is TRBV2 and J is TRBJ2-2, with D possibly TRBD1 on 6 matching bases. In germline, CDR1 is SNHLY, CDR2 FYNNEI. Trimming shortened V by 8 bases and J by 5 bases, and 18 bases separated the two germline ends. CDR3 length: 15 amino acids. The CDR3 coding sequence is TGTGCCAGCGTAGGATTAGGGGGTACAACCGGGGAGCTGTTTTTT. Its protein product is CASVGLGGTTGELFF.

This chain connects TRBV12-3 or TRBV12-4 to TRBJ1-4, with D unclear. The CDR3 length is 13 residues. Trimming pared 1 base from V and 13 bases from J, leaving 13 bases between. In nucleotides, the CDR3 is TGTGCCAGCAGTTTAGGGGCCAAAGGCGTACTGTTTTTT. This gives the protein CASSLGAKGVLFF.

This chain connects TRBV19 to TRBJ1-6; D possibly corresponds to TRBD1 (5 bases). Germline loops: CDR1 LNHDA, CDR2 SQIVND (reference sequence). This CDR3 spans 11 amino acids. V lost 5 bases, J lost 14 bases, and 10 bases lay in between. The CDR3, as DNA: TGTGCCAGTAGTTCAGGGTGGACCCTCCACTTT. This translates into CASSSGWTLHF. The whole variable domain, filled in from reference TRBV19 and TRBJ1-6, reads DGGITQSPKYLFRKEGQNVTLSCEQNLNHDAMYWYRQDPGQGLRLIYYSQIVNDFQKGDIAEGYSVSREKKESFPLTVTSAQKNPTAFYLCASSSGWTLHFGNGTRLTVT.

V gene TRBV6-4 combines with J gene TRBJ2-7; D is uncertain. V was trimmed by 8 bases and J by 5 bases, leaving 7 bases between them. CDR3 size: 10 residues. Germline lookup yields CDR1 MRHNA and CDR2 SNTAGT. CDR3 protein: CASCSHEQYF. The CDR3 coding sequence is TGTGCCAGCTGCAGCCACGAGCAGTACTTC.

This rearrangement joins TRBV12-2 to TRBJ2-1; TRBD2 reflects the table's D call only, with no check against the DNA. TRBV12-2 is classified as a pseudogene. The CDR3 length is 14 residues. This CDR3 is CANPPSGGADEQFF. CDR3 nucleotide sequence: TGTGCAAACCCTCCTAGCGGGGGGGCGGATGAGCAGTTCTTC.

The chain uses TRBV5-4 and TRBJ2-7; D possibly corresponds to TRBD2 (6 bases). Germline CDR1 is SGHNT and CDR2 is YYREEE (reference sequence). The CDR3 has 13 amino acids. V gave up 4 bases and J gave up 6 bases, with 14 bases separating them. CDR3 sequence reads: CASSPPGGLEQYF. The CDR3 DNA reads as TGTGCCAGCAGCCCCCCCGGAGGGCTCGAGCAGTACTTC. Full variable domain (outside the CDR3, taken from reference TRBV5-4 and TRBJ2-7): ETGVTQSPTHLIKTRGQQVTLRCSSQSGHNTVSWYQQALGQGPQFIFQYYREEENGRGNFPPRFSGLQFPNYSSELNVNALELDDSALYLCASSPPGGLEQYFGPGTRLTVT.

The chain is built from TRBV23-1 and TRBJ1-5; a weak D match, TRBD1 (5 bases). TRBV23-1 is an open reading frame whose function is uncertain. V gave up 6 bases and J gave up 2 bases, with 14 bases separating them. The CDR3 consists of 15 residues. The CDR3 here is CASRDSDRCNQPQHF. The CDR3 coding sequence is TGCGCCAGCAGGGATTCTGACAGATGCAATCAGCCCCAGCATTTT.

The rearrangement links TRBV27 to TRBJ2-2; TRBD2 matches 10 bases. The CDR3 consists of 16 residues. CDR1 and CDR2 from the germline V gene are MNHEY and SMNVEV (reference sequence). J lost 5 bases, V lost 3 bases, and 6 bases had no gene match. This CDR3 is CASSLNLAGVTGELFF. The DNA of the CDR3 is TGTGCCAGCAGTTTGAACCTAGCGGGGGTTACCGGGGAGCTGTTTTTT.

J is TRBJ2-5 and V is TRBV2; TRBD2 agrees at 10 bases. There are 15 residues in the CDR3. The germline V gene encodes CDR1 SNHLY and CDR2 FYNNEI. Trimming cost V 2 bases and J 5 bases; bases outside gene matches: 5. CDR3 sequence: CASSELAGVRETQYF. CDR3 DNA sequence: TGTGCCAGCAGTGAACTAGCGGGGGTTCGGGAGACCCAGTACTTC.

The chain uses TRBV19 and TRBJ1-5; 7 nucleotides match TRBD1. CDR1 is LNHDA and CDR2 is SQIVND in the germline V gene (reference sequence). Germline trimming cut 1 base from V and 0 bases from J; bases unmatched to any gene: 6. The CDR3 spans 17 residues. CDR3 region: CASSIGGGQFSNQPQHF. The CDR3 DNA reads TGTGCCAGTAGTATAGGGGGGGGACAGTTTAGCAATCAGCCCCAGCATTTT.

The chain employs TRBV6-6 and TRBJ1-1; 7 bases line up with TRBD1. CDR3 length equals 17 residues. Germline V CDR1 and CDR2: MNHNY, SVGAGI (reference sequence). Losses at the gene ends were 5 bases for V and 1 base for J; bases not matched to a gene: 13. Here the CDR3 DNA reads TGTGCCAGCAGTCCACCAAGGGGCAGGGGGTCGAACACTGAAGCTTTCTTT. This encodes CASSPPRGRGSNTEAFF.

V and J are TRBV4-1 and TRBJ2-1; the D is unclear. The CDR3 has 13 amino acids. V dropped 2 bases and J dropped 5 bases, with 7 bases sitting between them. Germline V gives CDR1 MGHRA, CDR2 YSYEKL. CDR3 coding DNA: TGCGCCAGCAGCCAAAGCCGTAACAATGAGCAGTTCTTC. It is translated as CASSQSRNNEQFF.

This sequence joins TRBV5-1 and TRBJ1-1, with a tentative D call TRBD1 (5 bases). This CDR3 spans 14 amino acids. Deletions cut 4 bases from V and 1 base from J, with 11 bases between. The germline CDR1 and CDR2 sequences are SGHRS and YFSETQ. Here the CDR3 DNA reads TGCGCCAGCAGCAACGGCGGGGGGAACACTGAAGCTTTCTTT. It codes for CASSNGGGNTEAFF.

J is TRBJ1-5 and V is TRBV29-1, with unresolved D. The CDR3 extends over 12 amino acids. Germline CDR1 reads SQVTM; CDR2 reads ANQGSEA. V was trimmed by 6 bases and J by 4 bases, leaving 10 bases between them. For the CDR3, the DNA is TGCAGCGTGAGTCTAGGGAATCAGCCCCAGCATTTT. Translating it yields CSVSLGNQPQHF. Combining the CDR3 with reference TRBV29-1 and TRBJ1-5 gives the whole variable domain SAVISQKPSRDICQRGTSLTIQCQVDSQVTMMFWYRQQPGQSLTLIATANQGSEATYESGFVIDKFPISRPNLTFSTLTVSNMSPEDSSIYLCSVSLGNQPQHFGDGTRLSIL.

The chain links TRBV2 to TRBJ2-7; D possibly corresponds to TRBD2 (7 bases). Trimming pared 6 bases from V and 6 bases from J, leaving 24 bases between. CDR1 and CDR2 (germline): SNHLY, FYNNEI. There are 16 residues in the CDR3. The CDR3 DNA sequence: TGTGCCAGCAGGACTAGCCGGGACATCATGGGGCCCGAGCAGTACTTC. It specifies CASRTSRDIMGPEQYF. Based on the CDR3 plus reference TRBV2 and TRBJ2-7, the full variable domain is EPEVTQTPSHQVTQMGQEVILRCVPISNHLYFYWYRQILGQKVEFLVSFYNNEISEKSEIFDDQFSVERPDGSNFTLKIRSTKLEDSAMYFCASRTSRDIMGPEQYFGPGTRLTVT.

In DNA, the CDR3 is TGTGCCAGCACTCCACCCATGGACAACTACAATGAGCAGTTCTTC. Translating gives CASTPPMDNYNEQFF. The chain is built from TRBV11-2 and TRBJ2-1, with a tentative D call TRBD1 (5 bases). Germline CDR1 and CDR2: SGHAT and FQNNGV. This CDR3 is 15 amino acids long. Deletions cut 7 bases from V and 3 bases from J, with 16 bases between.

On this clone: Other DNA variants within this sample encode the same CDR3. This chain's CDR3 is CASRTGSGELFF. CDR3 nucleotides: TGTGCCAGCAGGACGGGGAGCGGGGAGCTGTTTTTT. The chain recombines TRBV6-5 with TRBJ2-2; tentative D call: TRBD2 (5 bases). V was shortened by 6 bases and J by 7 bases, with 9 bases between the two germline ends. CDR3 size: 12 residues. Germline V gene data show CDR1 as MNHEY and CDR2 as SVGAGI.

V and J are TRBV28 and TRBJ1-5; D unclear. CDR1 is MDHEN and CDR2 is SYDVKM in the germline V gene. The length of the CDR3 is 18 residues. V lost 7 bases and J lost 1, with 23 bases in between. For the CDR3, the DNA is TGTGCCAGCAAGCCGCCCGGCCCGGGAACCTACAGCAATCAGCCCCAGCATTTT. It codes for CASKPPGPGTYSNQPQHF.

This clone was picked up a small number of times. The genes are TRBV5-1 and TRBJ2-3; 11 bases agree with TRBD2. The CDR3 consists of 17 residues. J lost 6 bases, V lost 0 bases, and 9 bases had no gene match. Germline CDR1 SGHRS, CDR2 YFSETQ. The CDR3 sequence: CASSLAISGGASDTQYF. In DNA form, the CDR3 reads TGCGCCAGCAGCTTGGCCATTAGCGGGGGGGCCTCGGATACGCAGTATTTT.

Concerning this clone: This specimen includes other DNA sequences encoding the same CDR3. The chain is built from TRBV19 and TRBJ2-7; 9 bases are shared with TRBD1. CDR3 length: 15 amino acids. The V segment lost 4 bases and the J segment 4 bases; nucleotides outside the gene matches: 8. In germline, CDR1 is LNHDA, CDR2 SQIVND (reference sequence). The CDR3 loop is CASSTAGTGTYEQYF. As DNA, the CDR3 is TGTGCCAGTAGTACCGCCGGGACAGGGACTTACGAGCAGTACTTC.

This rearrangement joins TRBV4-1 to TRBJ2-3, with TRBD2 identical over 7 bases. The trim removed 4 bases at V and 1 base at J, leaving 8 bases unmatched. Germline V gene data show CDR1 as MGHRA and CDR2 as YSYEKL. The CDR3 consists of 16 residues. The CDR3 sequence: CASSRFGGFGTDTQYF. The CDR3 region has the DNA TGCGCCAGCAGCCGTTTCGGGGGGTTCGGCACAGATACGCAGTATTTT.

The CDR3 sequence: CAWRGVLRTNEKLFF. The CDR3 nucleotides read TGTGCCTGGAGGGGAGTCCTCCGGACTAATGAAAAACTGTTTTTT. The V call is TRBV30, the J call TRBJ1-4; D ambiguous. The V gene's germline CDR1 is GTSNPN and CDR2 SVGIG (reference sequence). V was clipped by 3 bases and J by 2 bases, with 13 bases between them. This CDR3 is 15 amino acids long.

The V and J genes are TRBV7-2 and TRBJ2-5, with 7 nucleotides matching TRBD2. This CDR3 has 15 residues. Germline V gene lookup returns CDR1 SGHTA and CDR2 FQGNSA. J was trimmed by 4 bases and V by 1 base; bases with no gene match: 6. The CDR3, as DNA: TGTGCCAGCAGCTTAGTACGGGGGGTAGGAGAGACCCAGTACTTC. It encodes CASSLVRGVGETQYF. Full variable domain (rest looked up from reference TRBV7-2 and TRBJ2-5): GAGVSQSPSNKVTEKGKDVELRCDPISGHTALYWYRQSLGQGLEFLIYFQGNSAPDKSGLPSDRFSAERTGGSVSTLTIQRTQQEDSAVYLCASSLVRGVGETQYFGPGTRLLVL.